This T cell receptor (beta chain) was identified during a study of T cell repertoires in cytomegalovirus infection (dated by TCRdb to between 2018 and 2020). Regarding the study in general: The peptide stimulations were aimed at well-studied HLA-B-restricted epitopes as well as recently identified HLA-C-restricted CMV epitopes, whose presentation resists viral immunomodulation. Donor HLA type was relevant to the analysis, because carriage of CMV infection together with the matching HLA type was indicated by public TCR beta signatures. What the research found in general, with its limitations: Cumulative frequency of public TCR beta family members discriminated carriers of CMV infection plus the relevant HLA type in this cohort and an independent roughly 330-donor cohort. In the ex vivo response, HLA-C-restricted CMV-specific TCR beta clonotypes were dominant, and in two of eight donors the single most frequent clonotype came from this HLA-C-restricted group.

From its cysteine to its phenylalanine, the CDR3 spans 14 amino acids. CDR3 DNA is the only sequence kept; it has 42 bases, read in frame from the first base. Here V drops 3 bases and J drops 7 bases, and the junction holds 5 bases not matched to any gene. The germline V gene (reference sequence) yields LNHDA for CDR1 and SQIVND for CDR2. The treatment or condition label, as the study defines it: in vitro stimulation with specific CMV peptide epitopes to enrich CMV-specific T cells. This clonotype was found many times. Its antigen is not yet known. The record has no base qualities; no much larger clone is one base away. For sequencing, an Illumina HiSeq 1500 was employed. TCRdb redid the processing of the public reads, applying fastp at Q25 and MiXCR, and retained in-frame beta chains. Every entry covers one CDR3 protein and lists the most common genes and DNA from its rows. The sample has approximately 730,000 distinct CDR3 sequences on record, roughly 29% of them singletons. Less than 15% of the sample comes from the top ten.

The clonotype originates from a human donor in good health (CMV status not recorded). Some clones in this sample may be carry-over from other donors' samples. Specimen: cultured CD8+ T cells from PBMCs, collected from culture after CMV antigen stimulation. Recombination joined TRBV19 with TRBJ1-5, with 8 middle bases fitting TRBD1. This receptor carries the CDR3 CASSIGQGGQPQHF. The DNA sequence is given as TGTGCCAGTAGTATTGGACAGGGCGGGCAGCCCCAGCATTTT.